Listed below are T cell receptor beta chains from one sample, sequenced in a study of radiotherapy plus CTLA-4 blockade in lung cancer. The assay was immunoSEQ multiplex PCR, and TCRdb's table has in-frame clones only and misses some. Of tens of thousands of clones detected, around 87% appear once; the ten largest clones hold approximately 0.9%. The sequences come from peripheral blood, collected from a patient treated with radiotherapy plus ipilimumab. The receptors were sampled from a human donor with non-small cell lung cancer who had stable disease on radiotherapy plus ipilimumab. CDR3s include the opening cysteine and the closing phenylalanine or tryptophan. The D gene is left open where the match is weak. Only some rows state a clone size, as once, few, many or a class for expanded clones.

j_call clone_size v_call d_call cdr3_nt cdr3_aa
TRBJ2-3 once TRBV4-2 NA TGTGCCAGCAGCCGGAGCGACACAGATACGCAGTATTTT CASSRSDTDTQYF
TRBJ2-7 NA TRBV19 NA TGTGCCAGTAGCCTTACAGTAACCTACGAGCAGTACTTC CASSLTVTYEQYF
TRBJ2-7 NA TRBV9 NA TGTGCCAGCAGCCCTCGACAGCTCCACTACGAGCAGTACTTC CASSPRQLHYEQYF
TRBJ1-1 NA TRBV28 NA TGTGCCAGCAGTCGTATATACACTGAAGCTTTCTTT CASSRIYTEAFF
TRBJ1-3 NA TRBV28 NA TGTGCCAGCAGTCGAACCCATCCTGGAGGGAACACCATATATTTT CASSRTHPGGNTIYF
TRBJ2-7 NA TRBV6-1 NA TGTGCCAGCAGTGAACTACCGACTTCAACCTACGAGCAGTACTTC CASSELPTSTYEQYF
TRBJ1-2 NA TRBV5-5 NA TGTGCCAGCAGCTTGGAGGGAGTCAAGGGCATGGGCTACACCTTC CASSLEGVKGMGYTF
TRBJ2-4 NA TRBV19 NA TGTGCCAGTAGTATAGATCGGCCAGAGGACCACATTCAGTACTTC CASSIDRPEDHIQYF
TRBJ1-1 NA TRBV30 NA TGTGCCCGCCGGAATTACGGGAACACTGAAGCTTTCTTT CARRNYGNTEAFF
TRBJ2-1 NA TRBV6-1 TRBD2 TGTGCCAGCAGGGGTAGCGGGAGAGGTAATGAGCAGTTCTTC CASRGSGRGNEQFF
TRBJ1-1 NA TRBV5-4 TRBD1 TGTGCCAGCAGCTTGGGACAGGGAGGGACTGAAGCTTTCTTT CASSLGQGGTEAFF
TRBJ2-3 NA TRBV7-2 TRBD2 TGTGCCAGCAGGGCCGGGACTAGCGGGGTTGATACGCAGTATTTT CASRAGTSGVDTQYF
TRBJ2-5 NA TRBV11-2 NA TGTGCCAGCAGCTTTTGGGGTCTCTCCCGGGAGACCCAGTACTTC CASSFWGLSRETQYF
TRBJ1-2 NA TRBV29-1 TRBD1 TGCAGCGTCGATACGACAGGGGGTGGCTACACCTTC CSVDTTGGGYTF
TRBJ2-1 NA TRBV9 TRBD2 TGTGCCAGCAGCGTAGCTTCTAGCGGGAGCAATGAGCAGTTCTTC CASSVASSGSNEQFF
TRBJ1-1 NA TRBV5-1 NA TGCGCCAGCAGCTTGGCGGCAGAGAACACTGAAGCTTTCTTT CASSLAAENTEAFF
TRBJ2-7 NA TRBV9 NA TGTGCCAGCAGCGAGTACGGGACTGCCTCCTACGAGCAGTACTTC CASSEYGTASYEQYF
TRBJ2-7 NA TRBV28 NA TGTGCCAGCAGTCCGTCTCGACTCGCCTACGAGCAGTACTTC CASSPSRLAYEQYF
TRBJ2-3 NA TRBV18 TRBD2 TGTGCCAGCTCACCAGCGGGAGTTGCAGATACGCAGTATTTT CASSPAGVADTQYF
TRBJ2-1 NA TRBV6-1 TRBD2 TGTGCCAGCGGTCGACTAGCGGACCGCAACAATGAGCAGTTCTTC CASGRLADRNNEQFF
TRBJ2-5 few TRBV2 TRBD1 TGTGCCAGCAGAGCCGGGACAGGGATTACGGGAGAGACCCAGTACTTC CASRAGTGITGETQYF
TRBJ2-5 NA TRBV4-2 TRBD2 TGTGCCAGCAGCCAAGAAACCCTAGCGGGAAACCAAGAGACCCAGTACTTC CASSQETLAGNQETQYF
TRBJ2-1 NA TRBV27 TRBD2 TGTGCCAGCAGCTTGAGCGGGGGGGCTTACAATGAGCAGTTCTTC CASSLSGGAYNEQFF
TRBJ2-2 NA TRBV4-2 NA TGTGCCAGCAGCCAAGAAACGGAGAACACCGGGGAGCTGTTTTTT CASSQETENTGELFF
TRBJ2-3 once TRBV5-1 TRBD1 TGCGCCAGCAGCTTGCCCCAGACAGGGGGCAGAACAGATACGCAGTATTTT CASSLPQTGGRTDTQYF
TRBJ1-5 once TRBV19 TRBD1 TGTGCCAGTAGTATTGGGACAGATAGCAATCAGCCCCAGCATTTT CASSIGTDSNQPQHF
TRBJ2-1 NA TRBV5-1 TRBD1 TGCGCCAGCAGCTTGGAAACAGGGGGCTTGTATGAGCAGTTCTTC CASSLETGGLYEQFF
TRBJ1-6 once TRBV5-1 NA TGCGCCAGCAGCTCCATACGGAATTCACCCCTCCACTTT CASSSIRNSPLHF
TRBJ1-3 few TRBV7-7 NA TGTGCCAGCAGCTCAACCTTTAAGGACACCATATATTTT CASSSTFKDTIYF
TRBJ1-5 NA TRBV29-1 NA TGCAGATCCGGGTTCGGCAATCAGCCCCAGCATTTT CRSGFGNQPQHF
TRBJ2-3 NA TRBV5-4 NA TGTGCCAGCAGCCTCAGGACTATACCAGATACGCAGTATTTT CASSLRTIPDTQYF
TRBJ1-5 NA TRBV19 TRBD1 TGTGCCAGTAGCAGACAGGGACGTCAGCCCCAGCATTTT CASSRQGRQPQHF
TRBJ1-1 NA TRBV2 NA TGTGCCAGCAGCAGGGAGTCCATGAACACTGAAGCTTTCTTT CASSRESMNTEAFF
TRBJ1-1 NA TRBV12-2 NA TGTGCAAGTCGCGCCGCTATGAACACTGAAGCTTTCTTT CASRAAMNTEAFF
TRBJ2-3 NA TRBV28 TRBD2 TGTGCCCACCGGAGCGGGGGGGCGGTAGATACGCAGTATTTT CAHRSGGAVDTQYF
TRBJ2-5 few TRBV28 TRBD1 TGTGCCAGCAGTTCCCCGGGACAGCTCCAAGAGACCCAGTACTTC CASSSPGQLQETQYF
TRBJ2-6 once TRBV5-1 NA TGCGCCAGCAGCCAAGAGCCCTCTGGGGCCAACGTCCTGACTTTC CASSQEPSGANVLTF
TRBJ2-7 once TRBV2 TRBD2 TGTGCCAGCAGTGACGCTAGCGGGAGTTACGAGCAGTACTTC CASSDASGSYEQYF
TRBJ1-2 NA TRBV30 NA TGTGCCTGGAGTGTCGGGCAAGGCAGGGATCTAGATGGCTACACCTTC CAWSVGQGRDLDGYTF
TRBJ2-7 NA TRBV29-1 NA TGCAGCGTTATTATAAGCTCCTACGAGCAGTACTTC CSVIISSYEQYF
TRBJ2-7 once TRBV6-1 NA TGTGCCAGCAGTTATATGGGGGCTTACGAGCAGTACTTC CASSYMGAYEQYF
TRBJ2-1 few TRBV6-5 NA TGTGCCAGCAGTGAAATCAGGGGCAATGAGCAGTTCTTC CASSEIRGNEQFF
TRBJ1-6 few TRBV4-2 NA TGTGCCAGCAGCCAAGATGATTCACCCCTCCACTTT CASSQDDSPLHF
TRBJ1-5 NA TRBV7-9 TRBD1 TGTGCCAGCAGCCTGGGGACAGGGGCAAATCAGCCCCAGCATTTT CASSLGTGANQPQHF
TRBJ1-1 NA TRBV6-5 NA TGTGCCAGCAGTTACTCGAGGACAAACACTGAAGCTTTCTTT CASSYSRTNTEAFF
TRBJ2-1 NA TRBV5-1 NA TGCGCCAGCAGCTTGGGTCTAGGGGGGAACAATGAGCAGTTCTTC CASSLGLGGNNEQFF
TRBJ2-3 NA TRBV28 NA TGTGCCAGCACGAGGGGGGGCCCAGATACGCAGTATTTT CASTRGGPDTQYF
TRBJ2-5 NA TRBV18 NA TGTGCCAGCTCCCTAAGCCGGGGGGAGACCCAGTACTTC CASSLSRGETQYF
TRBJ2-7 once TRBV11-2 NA TGTGCCAGCAGCTTAGCCCGGGTTACCCCTGTTGGTTCCTACGAGCAGTACTTC CASSLARVTPVGSYEQYF
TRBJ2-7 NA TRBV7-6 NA TGTGCCAGCAGCTTAATTAGCGCTCGCGAGCAGTACTTC CASSLISAREQYF
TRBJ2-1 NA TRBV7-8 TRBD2 TGTGCCAGCAGCCCCCTAGCGGGGAACAATGAGCAGTTCTTC CASSPLAGNNEQFF
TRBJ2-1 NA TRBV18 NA TGTGCCAGCTCACCAGTCGGTGTGTACAATGAGCAGTTCTTC CASSPVGVYNEQFF